These 25 T cell receptor beta chains were all obtained from the same sample, sequenced in a study of OX40 agonist ivuxolimab in advanced cancers. Sequenced by immunoSEQ multiplex PCR; TCRdb stores in-frame clones only, minus some. Found here are some 83,000 clones, roughly 85% of them singletons; the top ten hold around 2%. The sample in question was CD4+ or CD8+ T cells sorted from blood, obtained in a trial of the OX40 agonist ivuxolimab. The receptors here all came from an adult with an advanced solid tumor such as melanoma, head and neck, liver or kidney cancer.

This clone showed up just once. The rearrangement uses TRBV11-2 and TRBJ2-6; D not certain. With 6 bases removed from V and 0 bases from J, the gap between germline ends came to 9 bases. Germline V gene sequence: CDR1 SGHAT, CDR2 FQNNGV. The CDR3 totals 15 residues. CDR3 in amino acids: CASSYRPSGANVLTF. The CDR3 coding sequence is TGTGCCAGCAGTTACAGACCCTCTGGGGCCAACGTCCTGACTTTC.

The rearrangement joins TRBV6-6 to TRBJ1-3; TRBD1 might be the D (5 bases). The CDR3 contains 14 residues. CDR1 and CDR2 (germline): MNHNY, SVGAGI (reference sequence). V lost 2 bases and J 2 bases, leaving 7 bases between the germline ends. In DNA, the CDR3 is TGTGCCAGCAGTTACGGCAGGGCTGGAAACACCATATATTTT. Its translation is CASSYGRAGNTIYF.

The chain joins TRBV19 to TRBJ2-4; TRBD1 aligns across 7 bases. Trimming took 6 bases from V and 8 from J; bases not matched to a gene: 7. CDR3 length equals 13 residues. The germline gives CDR1 LNHDA, CDR2 SQIVND (reference sequence). The CDR3 DNA reads TGTGCCAGTAGGAACAGACAGGGAGACATTCAGTACTTC. Protein product: CASRNRQGDIQYF.

This clone was counted only a few times. The chain is built from TRBV28 and TRBJ2-4; TRBD1 or TRBD2 may be the D gene (5 bases each). Germline V gives CDR1 MDHEN, CDR2 SYDVKM. The length of the CDR3 is 13 residues. V shed 7 bases and J shed 6 bases, with 13 bases lying between them. This CDR3 reads CASKPGPRNIQYF. The CDR3 DNA is TGTGCCAGCAAGCCGGGACCGCGAAACATTCAGTACTTC. The full variable domain, with the rest looked up from reference TRBV28 and TRBJ2-4, is DVKVTQSSRYLVKRTGEKVFLECVQDMDHENMFWYRQDPGLGLRLIYFSYDVKMKEKGDIPEGYSVSREKKERFSLILESASTNQTSMYLCASKPGPRNIQYFGAGTRLSVL.

The CDR3 here is CASSFQGVHTEAFF. In DNA, the CDR3 is TGTGCCAGCAGCTTTCAGGGGGTACACACTGAAGCTTTCTTT. The chain uses TRBV5-6 and TRBJ1-1, with 7 bases lining up with TRBD1. J lost 3 bases, V lost 2 bases, and 4 bases had no gene match. The CDR3 has 14 amino acids. The germline V gene encodes CDR1 SGHDT and CDR2 YYEEEE.

The chain joins TRBV5-1 to TRBJ2-2; TRBD2 matches at 9 bases. After removal of 0 bases from V and 6 bases from J, the junction contained 6 bases not matched to a gene. CDR1 is SGHRS and CDR2 is YFSETQ in the germline V gene. This CDR3 contains 16 residues. CDR3 loop: CASSLVAGEGSGELFF. The CDR3 coding sequence is TGCGCCAGCAGCTTGGTAGCGGGAGAGGGGTCCGGGGAGCTGTTTTTT.

Comments on this clone: A read error may produce the germline difference seen at one junction end. V gene TRBV4-3 combines with J gene TRBJ2-7; TRBD2 aligns across 16 bases. Germline assignment: CDR1 LGHNA and CDR2 YSLEER. The CDR3 runs 20 residues. CDR3 amino acids: CASSPTRTGTSGRGIYGQYF. The CDR3 DNA reads TGCGCCAGCAGCCCTACAAGAACCGGGACTAGCGGGAGGGGAATCTACGGGCAGTACTTC.

As for this clone: One end of the junction varies from germline; a read error may be responsible. The chain carries TRBV10-3 and TRBJ1-2; D possibly corresponds to TRBD1 (6 bases). The germline gives CDR1 ENHRY, CDR2 SYGVKD. The CDR3 sequence is 11 residues long. CDR3 nucleotides: TGTGCCATCAGTGATGTCAGGGACATCCACTTC. Its translation is CAISDVRDIHF.

This clone is a singleton in its sample. V usage is TRBV28 and J usage is TRBJ2-1, with 12 positions matching TRBD2. The length of the CDR3 is 15 residues. V shed 6 bases, J shed 7 bases, and the junction held 7 bases outside the gene matches. Germline CDR1 is MDHEN and CDR2 is SYDVKM. This CDR3 reads CASRGGLAGTNEQFF. The CDR3 DNA reads TGTGCCAGCAGGGGGGGACTAGCGGGCACAAATGAGCAGTTCTTC.

The V gene is TRBV28, the J gene TRBJ1-5, with 7 bases matching TRBD1. The CDR3 contains 12 residues. Germline V gives CDR1 MDHEN, CDR2 SYDVKM. V shed 7 bases, J shed 6 bases, and the junction held 3 bases outside the gene matches. DNA of the CDR3: TGTGCCAGCAAACAGGGGTCTCAGCCCCAGCATTTT. Residues: CASKQGSQPQHF.

This chain uses TRBV2 with TRBJ2-5; D not certain. V shed 8 bases and J shed 2 bases, with 9 bases lying between them. The CDR3 extends over 12 amino acids. From germline, CDR1 is SNHLY and CDR2 FYNNEI. The CDR3 here is CASEWRQETQYF. DNA of the CDR3: TGTGCCAGCGAGTGGCGGCAAGAGACCCAGTACTTC.

V and J are TRBV5-1 and TRBJ1-4, with 8 nucleotides matching TRBD1. The V segment lost 5 bases and the J segment 8 bases; nucleotides outside the gene matches: 5. The CDR3 sequence is 13 residues long. Germline CDR1 is SGHRS and CDR2 is YFSETQ. This CDR3 is CASRDRAGEKLFF. CDR3 DNA: TGCGCCAGCAGGGACAGGGCTGGGGAAAAACTGTTTTTT.

The chain carries TRBV5-1 and TRBJ1-1; no clear D gene. CDR1 and CDR2 (germline): SGHRS, YFSETQ. The CDR3 totals 14 residues. The V and J ends lost 0 bases and 1 base respectively, with 7 bases between them. CDR3 nucleotide sequence: TGCGCCAGCAGCTTGGACAGTTCGAACACTGAAGCTTTCTTT. This sequence encodes CASSLDSSNTEAFF.

This clone has a single count. The genes are TRBV7-2 and TRBJ2-3; D is perhaps TRBD1 or TRBD2 (5 bases each). CDR1 and CDR2 (germline): SGHTA, FQGNSA. V was pared by 7 bases and J by 11 bases, with 19 bases between. This CDR3 spans 13 amino acids. CDR3 nucleotides: TGTGCCAGCACCCGGAGTGGCCTGGGGGAGCAGTATTTT. Its protein is CASTRSGLGEQYF. Together with reference TRBV7-2 and TRBJ2-3, the CDR3 gives the full variable domain: GAGVSQSPSNKVTEKGKDVELRCDPISGHTALYWYRQSLGQGLEFLIYFQGNSAPDKSGLPSDRFSAERTGGSVSTLTIQRTQQEDSAVYLCASTRSGLGEQYFGPGTRLTVL.

J is TRBJ2-4 and V is TRBV11-3, with D possibly TRBD2 on 6 matching bases. CDR1 is SGHNT, CDR2 YENEEA, per germline. This CDR3 spans 13 amino acids. Trimming removed 5 bases at V and 9 bases at J, with 14 bases between. The CDR3 nucleotides read TGTGCCAGCAGCCCCAGTGGGGGGTCCATTCAGTACTTC. Amino acids: CASSPSGGSIQYF.

The genes are TRBV5-1 and TRBJ1-1, with D maybe TRBD1 (6 bases). From germline, CDR1 is SGHRS and CDR2 YFSETQ. The CDR3 is 15 amino acids. Trimming removed 3 bases at V and 1 base at J, with 13 bases between. CDR3 in amino acids: CASSSGTLRNTEAFF. DNA for the CDR3: TGCGCCAGCAGCTCCGGGACACTGAGGAACACTGAAGCTTTCTTT.

The chain links TRBV6-1 to TRBJ1-1; D is ambiguous. The germline CDR1 and CDR2 sequences are MNHNS and SASEGT. V was trimmed by 2 bases and J by 5 bases, leaving 6 bases between them. This CDR3 contains 12 residues. As DNA, the CDR3 is TGTGCCAGCAGTGAATATGGGACTGAAGCTTTCTTT. Protein: CASSEYGTEAFF.

The rearrangement links TRBV9 to TRBJ1-6; perhaps TRBD1 as D (6 bases). Germline V gene lookup returns CDR1 SGDLS and CDR2 YYNGEE. The ends were cut back, 5 bases at V and 10 bases at J, with 25 bases in the middle. The CDR3 extends over 17 amino acids. CDR3 sequence (DNA): TGTGCCAGCAGTGCCACCGGGGACACGGCCTTGGGGTCACCCCTCCACTTT. It encodes CASSATGDTALGSPLHF.

The CDR3, as DNA: TGTGCCAGCAGCTCAGGGGGCAGGCTAGCAGAGACCCAGTACTTC. Residues: CASSSGGRLAETQYF. The chain is built from TRBV11-2 and TRBJ2-5; TRBD1 aligns across 8 bases. The V and J ends lost 4 bases and 4 bases, in that order; junction bases with no gene match: 8. The CDR3 spans 15 residues. Germline V gene lookup returns CDR1 SGHAT and CDR2 FQNNGV.

The rearrangement links TRBV11-2 to TRBJ1-4; perhaps TRBD1 as D (6 bases). This CDR3 spans 15 amino acids. CDR1 and CDR2 from the germline V gene are SGHAT and FQNNGV. V shed 5 bases and J shed 8 bases, with 18 bases lying between them. CDR3 amino acids: CASSPTGREFEKLFF. The CDR3 DNA is TGTGCCAGCAGCCCGACAGGTCGGGAGTTCGAAAAACTGTTTTTT.

The DNA of the CDR3 is TGTGCCAGCAGTTACTCGATCGGACCCCCCTACGAGCAGTACTTC. It encodes CASSYSIGPPYEQYF. The chain links TRBV6-5 to TRBJ2-7; D gene unclear. The V end was cut by 0 bases, the J end by 2 bases, with 11 bases between. CDR1 and CDR2 from the germline V gene are MNHEY and SVGAGI. The CDR3 contains 15 residues.

A single count supports this clone. The V gene is TRBV2, the J gene TRBJ2-3; a weak D match, TRBD2 (6 bases). V was clipped by 5 bases and J by 1 base, with 16 bases between them. CDR1 and CDR2 (germline): SNHLY, FYNNEI. This CDR3 spans 16 amino acids. Here the CDR3 DNA reads TGTGCCAGCAGTCCAAGCCCGGGGGTCGGCACAGATACGCAGTATTTT. Protein product: CASSPSPGVGTDTQYF.

The chain employs TRBV5-1 and TRBJ2-7; 8 nucleotides match TRBD1. J lost 5 bases, V lost 0 bases, and 10 bases had no gene match. Germline CDR1 SGHRS, CDR2 YFSETQ. This CDR3 has 16 amino acids. CDR3 sequence: CASSLGSGQGYDEQYF. In DNA, the CDR3 is TGCGCCAGCAGCTTGGGATCCGGACAGGGATATGACGAGCAGTACTTC.

The CDR3, as DNA: TGTGCCAGCTCACCCGGTATCTACGAGCAGTACTTC. Its protein product is CASSPGIYEQYF. This rearrangement joins TRBV18 to TRBJ2-7, with D hard to call. This CDR3 has 12 amino acids. The germline CDR1 and CDR2 sequences are KGHSH and LQKENI. Trimming removed 3 bases from V and 3 bases from J, with 6 bases in between.

V and J are TRBV19 and TRBJ2-5; D is uncertain. V lost 4 bases and J lost 1, with 13 bases in between. This CDR3 spans 15 amino acids. The germline CDR1 and CDR2 sequences are LNHDA and SQIVND (reference sequence). The CDR3 DNA sequence: TGTGCCAGTAGTACCCACCTCAGTCGCCAAGAGACCCAGTACTTC. It specifies CASSTHLSRQETQYF. The complete variable domain, with remaining parts taken from reference TRBV19 and TRBJ2-5, reads DGGITQSPKYLFRKEGQNVTLSCEQNLNHDAMYWYRQDPGQGLRLIYYSQIVNDFQKGDIAEGYSVSREKKESFPLTVTSAQKNPTAFYLCASSTHLSRQETQYFGPGTRLLVL.